The 15 T cell receptor beta chains given below trace back to one sample, sequenced in a study of blood T cell repertoires in COVID-19. Profiling relied on immunoSEQ multiplex PCR, and the TCRdb table lists in-frame clones only, not all of them. The profile shows 200,000 to 250,000 clones, over 75% of them singletons. Sequenced sample: peripheral blood. All receptors come from a woman in her seventies with COVID-19, enrolled during active disease.

V usage is TRBV29-1 and J usage is TRBJ1-1, with a possible D match to TRBD1 (5 bases). With 7 bases removed from V and 5 bases from J, the gap between germline ends came to 14 bases. Germline V CDR1 and CDR2: SQVTM, ANQGSEA. CDR3 length: 12 amino acids. In nucleotides, the CDR3 is TGCAGCGCCCACGGGGGGGGGACTGAAGCTTTCTTT. Its protein product is CSAHGGGTEAFF.

J is TRBJ2-5 and V is TRBV10-3; D might be TRBD2 (6 bases). Looked up from germline, CDR1 is ENHRY and CDR2 is SYGVKD. V was clipped by 1 base and J by 5 bases, with 17 bases between them. The length of the CDR3 is 16 residues. This CDR3 reads CAISEFLRTSGETQYF. CDR3 bases: TGTGCCATCAGTGAGTTTCTGAGGACAAGCGGGGAGACCCAGTACTTC.

The chain carries TRBV10-3 and TRBJ1-2; 7 nucleotides line up with TRBD1. The CDR3 has 14 residues. CDR1 is ENHRY, CDR2 SYGVKD, per germline. V trimming: 6 bases; J trimming: 0 bases; junction bases outside the gene matches: 4. In DNA form, the CDR3 reads TGTGCCATCAGGGGGGACAGAGCTAACTATGGCTACACCTTC. Translating it yields CAIRGDRANYGYTF.

The table lists this clone with a count of one. The rearrangement joins TRBV3-1 (or the pseudogene TRBV3-2) to TRBJ1-5; TRBD1 might be the D (5 bases). This CDR3 has 16 amino acids. Germline lookup yields CDR1 LGHDT and CDR2 YNNKEL (reference sequence). Trimming removed 3 bases at V and 3 bases at J, with 15 bases between. The CDR3 coding sequence is TGTGCCAGCAGCCACGCTGCGGGAGGGACCAATCAGCCCCAGCATTTT. Protein: CASSHAAGGTNQPQHF.

This chain uses TRBV12-3 or TRBV12-4 with TRBJ1-4; no clear D. V dropped 2 bases and J dropped 6 bases, with 7 bases sitting between them. The CDR3 runs 13 residues. CDR3 residues: CASSLRRDEKLFF. CDR3 nucleotides: TGTGCCAGCAGTTTAAGGAGGGATGAAAAACTGTTTTTT.

This chain uses TRBV6-5 with TRBJ1-1, with 8 bases that match TRBD1. The V gene's germline CDR1 is MNHEY and CDR2 SVGAGI. With V trimmed by 6 bases and J by 2 bases, 5 bases remained unmatched. The CDR3 has 14 residues. This chain's CDR3 is CASRTGGINTEAFF. In nucleotides, the CDR3 is TGTGCCAGCAGAACAGGGGGGATTAACACTGAAGCTTTCTTT.

This clone was observed a single time. J is TRBJ2-6 and V is TRBV19; possibly TRBD1 for D (6 bases). The V and J ends lost 3 bases and 2 bases respectively, with 11 bases between them. Germline V gene data show CDR1 as LNHDA and CDR2 as SQIVND (reference sequence). The CDR3 has 16 amino acids. The CDR3 bases are TGTGCCAGTAGTATTGGGGGCGCGGCTGGGGCCAACGTCCTGACTTTC. This translates into CASSIGGAAGANVLTF.

The chain uses TRBV30 and TRBJ1-3; 8 bases align to TRBD1. Trimming cost V 1 base and J 4 bases; bases outside gene matches: 6. CDR3 size: 15 residues. The V gene's germline CDR1 is GTSNPN and CDR2 SVGIG (reference sequence). CDR3 nucleotide sequence: TGTGCCTGGAGTGCCGGACAGGGAGGCGGAAACACCATATATTTT. It codes for CAWSAGQGGGNTIYF. Full variable domain (rest looked up from reference TRBV30 and TRBJ1-3): SQTIHQWPATLVQPVGSPLSLECTVEGTSNPNLYWYRQAAGRGLQLLFYSVGIGQISSEVPQNLSASRPQDRQFILSSKKLLLSDSGFYLCAWSAGQGGGNTIYFGEGSWLTVV.

With respect to this clone: Sequence at one end of the junction differs from germline and may be a read error. The rearrangement links TRBV9 to TRBJ2-2; TRBD1 aligns across 8 bases. The germline V gene encodes CDR1 SGDLS and CDR2 YYNGEE. CDR3 length: 19 amino acids. The CDR3 DNA reads as TGTGCCAGCAGCGCGGAAAACAGGGGGGTGGTAGGTGTCACCGGGGAACTGTTTTTT. It codes for CASSAENRGVVGVTGELFF.

The chain uses TRBV14 and TRBJ1-1; D is perhaps TRBD1 (6 bases). The germline V gene has CDR1 SGHDN and CDR2 FVKESK. Trimming cost V 2 bases and J 1 base, with 14 bases left between them. CDR3 length equals 16 residues. CDR3 in amino acids: CASSQWKGEQNTEAFF. The CDR3 coding sequence is TGTGCCAGCAGCCAATGGAAGGGGGAACAGAACACTGAAGCTTTCTTT.

This chain connects TRBV9 to TRBJ1-1; unclear D gene. Germline CDR1 and CDR2: SGDLS and YYNGEE. The CDR3 totals 16 residues. V lost 4 bases and J 1 base, leaving 17 bases between the germline ends. This chain's CDR3 is CASSSSRWAGNTEAFF. DNA of the CDR3: TGTGCCAGCAGCTCCTCAAGGTGGGCGGGGAACACTGAAGCTTTCTTT.

V usage is TRBV4-2 and J usage is TRBJ2-3; 13 bases line up with TRBD2. Looked up from germline, CDR1 is LGHNA and CDR2 is YNFKEQ. The CDR3 loop spans 17 amino acids. V trimming: 2 bases; J trimming: 3 bases; junction bases outside the gene matches: 5. For the CDR3, the DNA is TGTGCCAGCAGCCAAAAACTAGCGGGAGGGGGTACAGATACGCAGTATTTT. This encodes CASSQKLAGGGTDTQYF.

The rearrangement uses TRBV12-3 or TRBV12-4 and TRBJ1-2, with D unclear. The V and J ends lost 7 bases and 7 bases respectively, with 13 bases between them. CDR3 length: 12 amino acids. Written as DNA, the CDR3 is TGTGCCAGCAAGGGAGTTGGGTTTGGCTACACCTTC. This encodes CASKGVGFGYTF.

The chain employs TRBV19 and TRBJ1-5, with TRBD1 identical over 9 bases. V lost 4 bases, J lost 5 bases, and 6 bases stayed unmatched. Germline-derived CDR1 and CDR2 are LNHDA and SQIVND (reference sequence). This CDR3 comprises 15 residues. DNA for the CDR3: TGTGCCAGTAGTAAAGGGACAGGGTTTGATCAGCCCCAGCATTTT. It yields the protein CASSKGTGFDQPQHF.

This chain connects TRBV7-9 to TRBJ2-1; 9 bases are shared with TRBD2. The CDR3 is 15 residues long. The V and J ends lost 4 bases and 2 bases, in that order; junction bases with no gene match: 3. Germline loops: CDR1 SEHNR, CDR2 FQNEAQ (reference sequence). In DNA form, the CDR3 reads TGTGCCAGCAGCTGGGGACTAGCTGCCTACAATGAGCAGTTCTTC. Residues: CASSWGLAAYNEQFF.